This T cell receptor (beta chain) stems from a study of blood T cells in healthy people across ages. Study outcomes and limitations: Reliance upon unsorted PBMCs precluded definitive naive versus antigen-experienced comparison. CMV status of donors was not determined, possibly confounding expanded clonotype changes.

As for this clonotype: The target antigen is unknown.

It was with a sample-barcoded 5' primer and a J-beta primer mix that a second PCR of roughly 6 to 12 cycles was run. Tags on each cDNA molecule came from a template-switch adaptor with 12 random nucleotides. From the 5' RACE reads, TCRdb called clonotypes with MiXCR, one entry per CDR3 protein. The sample has 1.4 million to 1.5 million distinct CDR3 sequences; about 40% are singletons. CDR3 length equals 15 residues. The V gene lost 3 bases and the J gene lost 1 base, with 12 bases spanning the gap. The chain joins TRBV12-3 or TRBV12-4 to TRBJ1-1, with a tentative D call TRBD1 (5 bases). This clonotype originated in a woman under 30 in good health. Source material: blood. The CDR3 here is CASSFGRASNTEAFF. For the CDR3, the DNA is TGTGCCAGCAGTTTCGGCAGGGCCTCGAACACTGAAGCTTTCTTT.